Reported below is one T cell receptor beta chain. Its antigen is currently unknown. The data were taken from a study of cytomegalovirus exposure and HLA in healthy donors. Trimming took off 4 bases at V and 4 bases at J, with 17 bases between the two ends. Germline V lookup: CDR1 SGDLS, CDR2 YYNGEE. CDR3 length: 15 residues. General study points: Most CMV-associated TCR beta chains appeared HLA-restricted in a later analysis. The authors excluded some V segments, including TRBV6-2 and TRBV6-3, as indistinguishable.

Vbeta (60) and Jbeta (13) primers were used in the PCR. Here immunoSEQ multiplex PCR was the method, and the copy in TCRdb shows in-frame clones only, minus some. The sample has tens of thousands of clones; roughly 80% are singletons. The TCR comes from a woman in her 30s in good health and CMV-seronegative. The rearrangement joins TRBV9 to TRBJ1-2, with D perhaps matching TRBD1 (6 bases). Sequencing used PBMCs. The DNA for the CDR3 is TGTGCCAGCAGCTCCCTTATGACAGGAATCTATGGCTACACCTTC. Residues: CASSSLMTGIYGYTF.